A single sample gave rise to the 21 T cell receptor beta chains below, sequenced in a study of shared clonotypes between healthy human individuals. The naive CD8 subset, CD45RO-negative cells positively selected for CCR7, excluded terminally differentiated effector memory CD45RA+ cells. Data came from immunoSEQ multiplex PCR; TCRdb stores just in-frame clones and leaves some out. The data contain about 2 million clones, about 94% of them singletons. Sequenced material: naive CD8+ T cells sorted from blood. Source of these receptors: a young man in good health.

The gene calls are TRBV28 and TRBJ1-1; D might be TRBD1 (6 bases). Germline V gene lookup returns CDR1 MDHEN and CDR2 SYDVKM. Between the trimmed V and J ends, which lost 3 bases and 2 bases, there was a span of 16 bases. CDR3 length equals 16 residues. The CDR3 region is CASSFPQGGENTEAFF. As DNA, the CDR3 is TGTGCCAGCAGTTTCCCACAAGGGGGGGAAAACACTGAAGCTTTCTTT.

CDR3 in DNA: TGCGCCAGCAGCCAAGTAGTGGTCTCGGGGTCACCCCTCCACTTT. This codes for CASSQVVVSGSPLHF. The chain uses TRBV4-1 and TRBJ1-6; D call uncertain. CDR1 MGHRA and CDR2 YSYEKL come from the germline V gene. The CDR3 runs to 15 residues. Trimming left V 1 base short and J 10 bases short, with 14 bases between.

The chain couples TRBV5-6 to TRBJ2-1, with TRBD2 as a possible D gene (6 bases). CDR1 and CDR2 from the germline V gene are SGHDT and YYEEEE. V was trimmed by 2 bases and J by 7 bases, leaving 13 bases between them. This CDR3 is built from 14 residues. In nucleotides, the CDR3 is TGTGCCAGCAGCTTTCCGGGAGTTGGTAATGAGCAGTTCTTC. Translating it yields CASSFPGVGNEQFF.

DNA for the CDR3: TGTGCCAGCAGTCCCGAGGTCGGTGGAGGAGGGTTAGCTTTCTTT. Translated: CASSPEVGGGGLAFF. The chain recombines TRBV27 with TRBJ1-1; no definite D call. The CDR3 spans 15 residues. Trimming stripped 5 bases from V and 10 bases from J, with 23 bases between. Germline V gene sequence: CDR1 MNHEY, CDR2 SMNVEV (reference sequence).

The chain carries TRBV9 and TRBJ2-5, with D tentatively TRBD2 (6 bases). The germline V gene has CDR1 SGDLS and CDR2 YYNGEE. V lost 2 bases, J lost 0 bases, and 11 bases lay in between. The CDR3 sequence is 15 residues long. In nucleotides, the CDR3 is TGTGCCAGCAGCGTTTGGGACTCCAACCAAGAGACCCAGTACTTC. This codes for CASSVWDSNQETQYF.

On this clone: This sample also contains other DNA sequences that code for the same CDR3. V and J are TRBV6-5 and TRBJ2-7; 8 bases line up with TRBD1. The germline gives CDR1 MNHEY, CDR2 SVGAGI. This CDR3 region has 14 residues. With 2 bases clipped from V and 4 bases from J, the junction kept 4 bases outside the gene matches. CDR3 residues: CASSYGTGLYEQYF. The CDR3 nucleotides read TGTGCCAGCAGTTACGGGACAGGTTTATACGAGCAGTACTTC.

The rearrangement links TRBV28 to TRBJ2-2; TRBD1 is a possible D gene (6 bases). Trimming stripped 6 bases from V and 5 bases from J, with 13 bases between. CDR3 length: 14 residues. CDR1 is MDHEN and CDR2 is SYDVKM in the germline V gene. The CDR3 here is CASRVDSKTGELFF. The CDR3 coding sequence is TGTGCCAGCAGGGTGGACAGCAAAACCGGGGAGCTGTTTTTT.

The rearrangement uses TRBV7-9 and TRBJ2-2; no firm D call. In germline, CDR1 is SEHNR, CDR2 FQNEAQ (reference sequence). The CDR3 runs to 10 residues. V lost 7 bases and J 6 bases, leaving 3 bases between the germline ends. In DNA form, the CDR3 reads TGTGCCAGCATGGCCGGGGAGCTGTTTTTT. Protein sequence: CASMAGELFF.

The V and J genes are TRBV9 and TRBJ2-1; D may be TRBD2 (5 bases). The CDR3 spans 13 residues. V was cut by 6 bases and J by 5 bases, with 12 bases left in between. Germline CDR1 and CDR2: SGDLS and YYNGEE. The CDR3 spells CASNEGLDNEQFF. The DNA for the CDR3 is TGTGCCAGCAACGAGGGCCTGGACAATGAGCAGTTCTTC.

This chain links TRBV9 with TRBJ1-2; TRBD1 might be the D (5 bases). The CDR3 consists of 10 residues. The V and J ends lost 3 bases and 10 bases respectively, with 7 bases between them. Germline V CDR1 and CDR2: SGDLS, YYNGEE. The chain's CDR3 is CASSGDLYTF. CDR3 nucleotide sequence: TGTGCCAGCAGCGGGGACCTCTACACCTTC.

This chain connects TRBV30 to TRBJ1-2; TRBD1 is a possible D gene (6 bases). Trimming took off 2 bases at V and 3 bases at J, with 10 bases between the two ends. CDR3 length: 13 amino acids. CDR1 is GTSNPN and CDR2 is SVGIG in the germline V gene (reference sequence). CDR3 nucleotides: TGTGCCTGGAGTTACGGGGGCGACTATGGCTACACCTTC. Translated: CAWSYGGDYGYTF.

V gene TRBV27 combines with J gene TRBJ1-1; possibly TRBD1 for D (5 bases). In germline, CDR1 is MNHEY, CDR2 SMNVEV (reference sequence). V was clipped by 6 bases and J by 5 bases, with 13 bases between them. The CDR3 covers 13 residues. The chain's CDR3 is CASRSLGDTEAFF. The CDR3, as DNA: TGTGCCAGCAGATCTCTAGGGGATACTGAAGCTTTCTTT.

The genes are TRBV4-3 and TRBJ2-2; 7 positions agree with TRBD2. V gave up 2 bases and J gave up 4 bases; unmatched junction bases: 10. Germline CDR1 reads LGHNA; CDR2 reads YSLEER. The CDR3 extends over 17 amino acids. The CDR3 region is CASSQNPLAEVTGELFF. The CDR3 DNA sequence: TGCGCCAGCAGCCAAAATCCCCTAGCGGAGGTCACCGGGGAGCTGTTTTTT.

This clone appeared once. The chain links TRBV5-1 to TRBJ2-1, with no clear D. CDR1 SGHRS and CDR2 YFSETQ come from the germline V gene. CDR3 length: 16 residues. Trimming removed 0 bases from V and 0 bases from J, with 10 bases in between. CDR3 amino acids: CASSLAGPSSYNEQFF. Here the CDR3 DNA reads TGCGCCAGCAGCTTGGCCGGACCTAGCTCCTACAATGAGCAGTTCTTC.

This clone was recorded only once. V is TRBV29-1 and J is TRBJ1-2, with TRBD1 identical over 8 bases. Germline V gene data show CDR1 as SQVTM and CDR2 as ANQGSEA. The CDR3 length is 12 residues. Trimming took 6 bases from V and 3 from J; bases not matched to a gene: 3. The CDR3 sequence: CSVTGVDYGYTF. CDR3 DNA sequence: TGCAGCGTGACAGGGGTGGACTATGGCTACACCTTC.

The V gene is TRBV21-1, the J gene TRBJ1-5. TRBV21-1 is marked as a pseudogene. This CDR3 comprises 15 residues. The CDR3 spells CASSKRGGNHQPQHF. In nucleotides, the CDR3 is TGTGCCAGCAGCAAGAGGGGGGGCAATCACCAGCCCCAGCATTTT.

The CDR3 DNA sequence: TGTGCCAGCAGGAATAGCGGGGCCGTCTACAATGAGCAGTTCTTC. Amino acid sequence: CASRNSGAVYNEQFF. V gene TRBV21-1 combines with J gene TRBJ2-1; TRBD2 is taken as the D call from the table, unchecked against the DNA. TRBV21-1 is noted as a pseudogene. The CDR3 extends over 15 amino acids.

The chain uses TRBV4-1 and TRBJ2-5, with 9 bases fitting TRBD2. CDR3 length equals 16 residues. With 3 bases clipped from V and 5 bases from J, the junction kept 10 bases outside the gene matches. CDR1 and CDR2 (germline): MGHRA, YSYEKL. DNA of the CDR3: TGCGCCAGCAGCCAGGCCTCTAGCGGGAAGGGGGAGACCCAGTACTTC. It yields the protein CASSQASSGKGETQYF.

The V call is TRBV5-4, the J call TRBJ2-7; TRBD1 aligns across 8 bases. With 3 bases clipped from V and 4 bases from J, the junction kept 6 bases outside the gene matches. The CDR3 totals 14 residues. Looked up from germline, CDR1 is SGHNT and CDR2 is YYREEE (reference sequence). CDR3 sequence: CASSSDRGEYEQYF. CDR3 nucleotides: TGTGCCAGCAGCTCTGACAGGGGAGAGTACGAGCAGTACTTC. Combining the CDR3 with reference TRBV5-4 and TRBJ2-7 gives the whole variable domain ETGVTQSPTHLIKTRGQQVTLRCSSQSGHNTVSWYQQALGQGPQFIFQYYREEENGRGNFPPRFSGLQFPNYSSELNVNALELDDSALYLCASSSDRGEYEQYFGPGTRLTVT.

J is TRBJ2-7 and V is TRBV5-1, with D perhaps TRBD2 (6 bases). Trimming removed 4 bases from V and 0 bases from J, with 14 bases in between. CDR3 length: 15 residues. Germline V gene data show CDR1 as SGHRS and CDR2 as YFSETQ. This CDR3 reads CASSLEGGLSYEQYF. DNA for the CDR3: TGCGCCAGCAGCCTGGAGGGCGGCCTCTCCTACGAGCAGTACTTC.

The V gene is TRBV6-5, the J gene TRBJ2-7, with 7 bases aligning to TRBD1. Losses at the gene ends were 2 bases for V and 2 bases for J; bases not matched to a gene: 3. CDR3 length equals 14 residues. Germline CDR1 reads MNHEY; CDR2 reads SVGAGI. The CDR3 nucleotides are TGTGCCAGCAGTTACACAGGGGCCCCCTACGAGCAGTACTTC. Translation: CASSYTGAPYEQYF.